This TCR beta chain was profiled in a study of cytomegalovirus exposure and HLA in healthy donors. PCR used 60 Vbeta primers and 13 Jbeta primers. Profiled with immunoSEQ multiplex PCR; TCRdb holds only in-frame clones, not every one. The sample includes 150,000 to 200,000 clones, around 80% of them seen just once. Note on this clone: At one end, the junction sequence differs from germline, possibly due to a read error.

Germline CDR1 is MNHEY and CDR2 is SMNVEV (reference sequence). The CDR3 is 15 residues long. What was sequenced was PBMCs. The sequence was obtained from a woman aged 40 to 50 in good health and CMV-seronegative. The rearrangement links TRBV27 to TRBJ2-6, with D possibly TRBD1 on 6 matching bases. DNA of the CDR3: TGTGCCAGCAGGAGGACAGCCGCTGGGGCCAACGGCCTGACTTTC. Translated: CASRRTAAGANGLTF.